Included here is one T cell receptor beta chain sequence, with context. The antigen it binds to is not known. No quality values exist for individual bases; no much larger clone is one base distant. The data originate from a study of T cells in Graves' hyperthyroidism and ophthalmopathy (dated by TCRdb to between 2018 and 2020). Study-wide context: Peripheral blood samples were taken at the time of initial diagnosis, prior to any treatment. Prospective prediction of ophthalmopathy was tested in an independent validation cohort of about 19 hyperthyroidism patients and 15 to 17 patients who later progressed to ophthalmopathy. The study also compared thyroid tissue and blood T-cell repertoires from a handful of Graves' hyperthyroidism patients. The 85 to 100 discovery patients were randomly split 7:3 into training and test sets. After blood sampling, hyperthyroidism patients were treated with methimazole at a starting dose of 30 mg daily, and ophthalmopathy patients were treated with high-dose intravenous methylprednisolone. To identify distinguishing TCR V-J signatures, a discovery cohort of 100 or so patients was used, comprising 43 with Graves' ophthalmopathy and 57 with stable Graves' hyperthyroidism. According to the paper, TCR Vbeta CDR3 sequencing was carried out on 135 peripheral blood samples, which came from approximately 41 ophthalmopathy, some 73 hyperthyroidism and 17 progressor patients.

Amplification of TCR beta CDR3 regions was carried out from RNA transcripts. The first round of RT-PCR for the TCR CDR3 was performed with the HTBI primer set and the Qiagen OneStep RT-PCR kit. Libraries were constructed in a second round of multiplex PCR, after which size selection and purification were carried out. Paired-end sequencing of the libraries was performed with 100 bp reads on an Illumina HiSeq2000. The original pipeline was this. SOAPnuke was used to process the raw data, with reads discarded if the reads contained adapters or uncalled bases, had a mean Phred below 15, or lacked an exact constant-primer or identifier match. COPE v1.2.5 was used to merge high-quality paired reads, and clonotypes were defined as unique nucleotide sequences. MiTCR v1.1 was used to align the clonotypes against IMGT TRBV, TRBD and TRBJ reference segments. Analysis was restricted to V-J combinations with a frequency above 0.0001, which covered roughly 99% of repertoires. The TCS score was defined as the ratio of F50 (clonal expansion) to E x V (chaos), calculated using BLOSUM62-based TCRdist between CDR3 peptides within each V-J. Welch's t-statistics and random forest reduced around 550 V-J features to 10 to 15, which were used in a naive Bayes classifier (R e1071). Using fastp trimming at Q25 and MiXCR clonotype assembly, TCRdb reanalyzed the public sequencing data and kept in-frame beta chains. Rows with one shared CDR3 protein collapse into an entry with the most common genes and DNA. The V and J calls and clone size come from TCRdb's table, not from the authors' own analysis. The sample records approximately 400,000 distinct CDR3 sequences, roughly 13% of which are singletons. About a fifth of the sample is in the top ten clones.

Spanning cysteine to phenylalanine, the CDR3 consists of 15 amino acids. Here the CDR3 DNA is all that survives: 45 bases in frame from base 1. After removal of 3 bases from V and 6 bases from J, the junction retains 5 bases not matched to a gene. The germline V gene specifies KGHSH as CDR1 and LQKENI as CDR2. Hyperthyroidism patients were aged 18 to 65 years and newly diagnosed, with disease duration of less than 2 months. Any patient with an uncontrolled infection, another autoimmune disease, pregnancy or lactation was excluded. Diagnoses relied on clinical symptoms, serum thyroxine and TRAb, thyroid ultrasound and orbital computed tomography. For progressor patients, blood was drawn at the first diagnosis of hyperthyroidism, before any ophthalmopathy symptoms had appeared. Ficoll-Paque density gradient centrifugation was used to isolate PBMCs from approximately 10 ml of fresh peripheral blood. Progressor patients were initially diagnosed with Graves' hyperthyroidism and developed ophthalmopathy during follow-up. Total RNA was extracted using Trizol reagent, and RNA quality was assessed on an Agilent 2100 Bioanalyzer.

What the research found in general, with its limitations: During validation, the model predicted progression to ophthalmopathy a median of about 5.9 months ahead of onset, with around 65% sensitivity and around 73% specificity. A model built on a 13 V-J signature distinguished ophthalmopathy from stable hyperthyroidism, reaching around 90% sensitivity and about 81% specificity in cross-validation and 80%/75% in testing. No statistical method was used to fix the sample size in advance, and group allocation was not hidden from the investigators. Blood samples also contained most of the expanded thyroid clonotypes (frequency above 0.001), which suggests that blood repertoires may reflect thyroid immune responses.

The sequenced material came from blood. This sequence was found in a man under 40 with Graves' hyperthyroidism that later progressed to Graves' ophthalmopathy. The chain couples TRBV18 to TRBJ1-5; 10 central nucleotides agree with TRBD1. The nucleotides are TGTGCCAGCTCACCCAGGACAGGGGGAGTTCAGCCCCAGCATTTT. This translates into CASSPRTGGVQPQHF.